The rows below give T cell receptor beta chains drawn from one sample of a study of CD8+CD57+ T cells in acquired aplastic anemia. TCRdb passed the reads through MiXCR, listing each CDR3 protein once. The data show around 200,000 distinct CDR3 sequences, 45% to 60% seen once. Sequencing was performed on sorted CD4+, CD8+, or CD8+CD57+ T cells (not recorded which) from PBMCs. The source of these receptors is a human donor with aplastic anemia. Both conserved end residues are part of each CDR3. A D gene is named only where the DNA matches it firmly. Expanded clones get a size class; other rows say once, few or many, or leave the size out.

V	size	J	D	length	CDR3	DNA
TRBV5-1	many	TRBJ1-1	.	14	CASSLEGRVTEAFF	TGCGCCAGCAGCTTGGAAGGGAGGGTCACTGAAGCTTTCTTT
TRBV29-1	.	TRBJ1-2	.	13	CSVEPTGRRSYTF	TGCAGCGTTGAACCAACAGGTCGTCGAAGCTACACCTTC
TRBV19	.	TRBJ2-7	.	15	CASSKGTAGRREQYF	TGTGCCAGTAGTAAAGGGACAGCGGGGAGGAGGGAGCAGTACTTC
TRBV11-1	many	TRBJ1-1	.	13	CASSSNMNTEAFF	TGTGCCAGCAGTTCGAATATGAACACTGAAGCTTTCTTT
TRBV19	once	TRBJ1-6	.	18	CASSIGPRSRGYNSPLHF	TGTGCCAGTAGTATAGGCCCCCGGAGTAGGGGATATAATTCACCCCTCCACTTT
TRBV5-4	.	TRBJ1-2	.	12	CASYSGAWGYTF	TGTGCCAGCTACTCGGGGGCCTGGGGCTACACCTTC
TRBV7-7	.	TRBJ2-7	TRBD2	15	CASSTHPGGSYEQYF	TGTGCTAGCAGCACCCATCCGGGAGGCTCCTACGAGCAGTACTTC
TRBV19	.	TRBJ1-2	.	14	CASSIQTVGRGYTF	TGTGCCAGTAGTATTCAGACAGTTGGACGTGGCTACACCTTC
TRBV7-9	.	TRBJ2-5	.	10	CASSPETQYF	TGTGCCAGCAGTCCGGAGACCCAGTACTTC
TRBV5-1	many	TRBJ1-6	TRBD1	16	CASSLGQDSANSPLHF	TGCGCCAGCAGCTTAGGACAGGATTCTGCCAATTCACCCCTCCACTTT
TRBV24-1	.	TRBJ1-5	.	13	CATSTDSNQPQHF	TGTGCCACCAGTACGGATAGCAATCAGCCCCAGCATTTT
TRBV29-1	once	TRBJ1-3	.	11	CSVERGNAIYF	TGCAGCGTTGAAAGGGGAAACGCCATATATTTT
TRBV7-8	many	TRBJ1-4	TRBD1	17	CASSFRTGYATNEKLFF	TGTGCCAGCAGCTTTAGGACAGGTTATGCAACTAATGAAAAACTGTTTTTT
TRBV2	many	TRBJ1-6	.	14	CASRQGPVDSPLHF	TGTGCCAGCAGGCAGGGTCCCGTTGATTCACCCCTCCACTTT
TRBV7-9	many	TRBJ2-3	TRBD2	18	CAVPQRGGADRRTDTQYF	TGTGCCGTGCCCCAACGCGGGGGGGCCGATCGCCGCACAGATACGCAGTATTTT
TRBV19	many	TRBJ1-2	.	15	CASSTDSSSNYGYTF	TGTGCCAGTAGTACAGACAGTTCCTCTAACTATGGCTACACCTTC
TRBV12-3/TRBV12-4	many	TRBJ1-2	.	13	CASSLEGRSGYTF	TGTGCCAGCAGTTTAGAAGGGAGGAGCGGCTACACCTTC
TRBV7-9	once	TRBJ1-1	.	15	CASSFPGQTNTEAFF	TGTGCCAGCAGCTTCCCGGGACAAACGAACACTGAAGCTTTCTTT